This record covers a single TCR beta chain. Its antigen is unidentified. Survey-level resolution applied to immunoSEQ assay v3.0. Clones were read by immunoSEQ multiplex PCR, and TCRdb kept only the in-frame ones, dropping some. The table lists about 33,000 clones, about 83% of them singletons. The sample comes from a study of long-term antiretroviral therapy in people with HIV. Background on the study: There is a gap of about a decade between the earliest samples and the later 2015 immediate-ART recommendation. Study-wide points: Blood draws took place between the mid-2000s and the late 2010s and possibly involved older ART regimens.

A minimum of one pre-ART and two post-ART PBMC samples existed for each donor. The receptor comes from a woman aged 45 to 65 with HIV. This specimen consisted of unsorted PBMCs, obtained 2 years after starting antiretroviral therapy.

The chain's CDR3 is CASSYLVSSEQYF. The CDR3 DNA reads as TGTGCCAGCAGTTACCTTGTTTCTTCCGAGCAGTACTTC. The chain links TRBV6-5 to TRBJ2-7; the D is unclear. In germline, CDR1 is MNHEY, CDR2 SVGAGI. V dropped 2 bases and J dropped 6 bases, with 11 bases sitting between them. The CDR3 spans 13 residues.